The 26 T cell receptor beta chains below were found in one sample sequenced in a study of T-cell memory formation after mild COVID-19. Each CDR3 protein is one row after TCRdb ran MiXCR on the 5' RACE reads. Counted here are about 430,000 distinct CDR3 sequences, 20% to 25% occurring once; the ten biggest clones make up roughly 9.7%. Material for sequencing was PBMCs or a T cell subset sorted from them (not recorded which). The receptors stem from an adult woman who had mild COVID-19 (a few samples of this study predate the infection). Cell type and time point are not known.

A few counts support this clonotype. A much larger clone lies a single base off, so this may be a read error. CDR3 sequence: CASSMNTGELFF. In DNA form, the CDR3 reads TGTGCCAGCAGCATGAACACCGGGGAGCTGTTTTTT. This chain connects TRBV7-9 to TRBJ2-2; D is unclear. CDR1 and CDR2 from the germline V gene are SEHNR and FQNEAQ (reference sequence). Deletions cut 5 bases from V and 1 base from J, with 2 bases between. This CDR3 region has 12 residues.

This rearrangement joins TRBV6-1 to TRBJ2-2, with unresolved D. The CDR3 extends over 14 amino acids. Trimming took 4 bases from V and 0 from J, leaving 6 bases between them. Germline CDR1 reads MNHNS; CDR2 reads SASEGT. The CDR3 loop is CASSGRANTGELFF. In DNA, the CDR3 is TGTGCCAGCAGTGGACGCGCGAACACCGGGGAGCTGTTTTTT.

The CDR3 DNA sequence: TGTGCCAGCAGTTTCTCCAGGGGGTACGGCTACACCTTC. Its protein is CASSFSRGYGYTF. The chain is built from TRBV12-3 or TRBV12-4 and TRBJ1-2; 7 nucleotides line up with TRBD1. Germline trimming cut 3 bases from V and 8 bases from J; bases unmatched to any gene: 6. The CDR3 loop spans 13 amino acids.

A few counts support this clonotype. The chain joins TRBV5-1 to TRBJ2-1, with 10 bases that match TRBD1. V was pared by 0 bases and J by 7 bases, with 4 bases of the junction left unmatched. Germline CDR1 SGHRS, CDR2 YFSETQ. The CDR3 is 15 amino acids. The CDR3 bases are TGCGCCAGCAGCTTGGGACAGGGGGCAAGAAATGAGCAGTTCTTC. This sequence encodes CASSLGQGARNEQFF.

V is TRBV7-6 and J is TRBJ1-1, with 8 bases aligning to TRBD1. The CDR3 has 14 residues. V trimming: 5 bases; J trimming: 2 bases; junction bases outside the gene matches: 4. The germline V gene encodes CDR1 SGHVS and CDR2 FNYEAQ. The CDR3 bases are TGTGCCAGCAGCGAACAGGGGGTCAACACTGAAGCTTTCTTT. Translated, it gives CASSEQGVNTEAFF. The variable domain in full, completed from reference TRBV7-6 and TRBJ1-1, reads GAGVSQSPRYKVTKRGQDVALRCDPISGHVSLYWYRQALGQGPEFLTYFNYEAQQDKSGLPNDRFSAERPEGSISTLTIQRTEQRDSAMYRCASSEQGVNTEAFFGQGTRLTVV.

The chain employs TRBV7-8 and TRBJ2-1; D gene uncertain. Per germline, CDR1 SGHVS and CDR2 FQNEAQ. The V and J ends lost 2 bases and 9 bases respectively, with 5 bases between them. The CDR3 extends over 11 amino acids. CDR3 loop: CASSLNGEQFF. The CDR3 region has the DNA TGTGCCAGCAGCTTAAATGGTGAGCAGTTCTTC.

This clonotype was observed a handful of times. The V gene is TRBV29-1, the J gene TRBJ2-7; 9 bases map to TRBD1. With V trimmed by 7 bases and J by 7 bases, 5 bases remained unmatched. Looked up from germline, CDR1 is SQVTM and CDR2 is ANQGSEA. The CDR3 is 11 amino acids. This CDR3 is CSGGTGREQYF. CDR3 DNA sequence: TGCAGCGGAGGGACAGGGCGAGAGCAGTACTTC.

The table lists this clonotype with a few counts. This chain links TRBV30 with TRBJ2-7; D not resolved. Germline CDR1 is GTSNPN and CDR2 is SVGIG (reference sequence). The CDR3 totals 12 residues. Trimming removed 2 bases at V and 3 bases at J, with 8 bases between. CDR3 in amino acids: CAWSPDHYEQYF. In nucleotides, the CDR3 is TGTGCCTGGAGTCCGGACCACTACGAGCAGTACTTC. The full variable domain, its missing parts supplied by reference TRBV30 and TRBJ2-7, is SQTIHQWPATLVQPVGSPLSLECTVEGTSNPNLYWYRQAAGRGLQLLFYSVGIGQISSEVPQNLSASRPQDRQFILSSKKLLLSDSGFYLCAWSPDHYEQYFGPGTRLTVT.

V gene TRBV19 combines with J gene TRBJ2-2, with TRBD2 identical over 12 bases. This CDR3 comprises 20 residues. Trimming cost V 2 bases and J 3 bases; bases outside gene matches: 13. Germline values: CDR1 LNHDA, CDR2 SQIVND (reference sequence). CDR3 in DNA: TGTGCCAGTAGTATAACGGGACTAGGACTAGCGGGATGGGACACCGGGGAGCTGTTTTTT. It codes for CASSITGLGLAGWDTGELFF.

This chain's CDR3 is CASSSRGGLSNTGELFF. The CDR3 DNA sequence: TGTGCCAGCAGCTCCAGGGGCGGGCTATCGAACACCGGGGAGCTGTTTTTT. The chain recombines TRBV11-2 with TRBJ2-2, with a possible D match to TRBD1 (6 bases). In germline, CDR1 is SGHAT, CDR2 FQNNGV. The V end lost 4 bases, the J end lost 0 bases, and 15 bases lay between the germline ends. The CDR3 has 17 residues.

DNA of the CDR3: TGTGCCAGCAGCTTAGTTGGCTCCTCTCAGTTCTTC. Residues: CASSLVGSSQFF. The chain links TRBV11-3 to TRBJ2-1, with D uncertain. Germline V gives CDR1 SGHNT, CDR2 YENEEA. The CDR3 runs 12 residues. Trimming took 1 base from V and 13 from J, leaving 11 bases between them.

V is TRBV7-8 and J is TRBJ1-2; 7 bases match TRBD1. CDR3 size: 15 residues. J gave up 2 bases and V 4 bases, and 7 bases lay outside the gene matches. Germline V gene lookup returns CDR1 SGHVS and CDR2 FQNEAQ. This CDR3 is CASSSPTGKNYGYTF. The CDR3 nucleotides are TGTGCCAGCAGCTCCCCGACAGGGAAGAACTATGGCTACACCTTC.

The V gene is TRBV7-2, the J gene TRBJ2-1, with TRBD2 matching 7 bases. The CDR3 spans 17 residues. V shed 5 bases, J shed 7 bases, and the junction held 17 bases outside the gene matches. Germline CDR1 is SGHTA and CDR2 is FQGNSA. In DNA form, the CDR3 reads TGTGCCAGCAGCCCACCCCCTCGCGCTAGCGGCCTGAATGAGCAGTTCTTC. It codes for CASSPPPRASGLNEQFF.

The chain has TRBV7-2 and TRBJ2-1; perhaps TRBD2 as D (6 bases). Germline CDR1 is SGHTA and CDR2 is FQGNSA. The CDR3 runs 17 residues. The V end was cut by 4 bases, the J end by 0 bases, with 16 bases between. The CDR3, as DNA: TGTGCCAGCAGCTCCGTGGGGGTGGGGGGCTCCTACAATGAGCAGTTCTTC. It translates to CASSSVGVGGSYNEQFF.

This clonotype occurred many times. The V gene is TRBV12-5, the J gene TRBJ2-7; either TRBD1 or TRBD2 may fit D (6 bases each). V lost 6 bases and J lost 6, with 18 bases in between. The CDR3 contains 14 residues. Germline values: CDR1 LGHNT, CDR2 FRNRAP. The DNA of the CDR3 is TGTGCTAGTGGGTTCTCCGGGGGACATACCGAGCAGTACTTC. Protein: CASGFSGGHTEQYF.

This clonotype was detected ten times or more. V gene TRBV18 combines with J gene TRBJ2-5; weak D call: TRBD2 (5 bases). Germline V lookup: CDR1 KGHSH, CDR2 LQKENI. The CDR3 covers 13 residues. The V end was cut by 8 bases, the J end by 1 base, with 11 bases between. The chain's CDR3 is CASSPGLQETQYF. DNA of the CDR3: TGTGCCAGCAGCCCCGGACTCCAAGAGACCCAGTACTTC.

This clonotype has a handful of counts. The chain has TRBV9 and TRBJ2-3; 13 bases are a match to TRBD2. Trimming at V came to 0 bases and at J to 4 bases, leaving 14 bases not matched to a gene. The V gene's germline CDR1 is SGDLS and CDR2 YYNGEE. CDR3 length equals 20 residues. CDR3 residues: CASSVVLCCGTSGTPDTQYF. DNA for the CDR3: TGTGCCAGCAGCGTAGTACTGTGCTGCGGGACTAGCGGGACCCCAGATACGCAGTATTTT.

The rearrangement links TRBV28 to TRBJ2-7; D is unresolved. Germline CDR1 reads MDHEN; CDR2 reads SYDVKM. This CDR3 has 13 residues. V lost 8 bases to trimming and J lost 3 bases, with 14 bases between them. CDR3 loop: CASRRPDLYEQYF. CDR3 DNA sequence: TGTGCCAGCCGCCGGCCTGACCTCTACGAGCAGTACTTC. Looking up the rest from reference TRBV28 and TRBJ2-7 gives the full variable domain: DVKVTQSSRYLVKRTGEKVFLECVQDMDHENMFWYRQDPGLGLRLIYFSYDVKMKEKGDIPEGYSVSREKKERFSLILESASTNQTSMYLCASRRPDLYEQYFGPGTRLTVT.

The chain joins TRBV4-2 to TRBJ2-6, with 9 bases matching TRBD1. V lost 4 bases, J lost 2 bases, and 9 bases stayed unmatched. The germline V gene has CDR1 LGHNA and CDR2 YNFKEQ. This CDR3 has 18 residues. CDR3 loop: CASSPRQGDLAGANVLTF. DNA of the CDR3: TGTGCCAGCAGCCCAAGACAGGGGGATCTCGCTGGGGCCAACGTCCTGACTTTC.

The table lists this clonotype with a count of one. The chain recombines TRBV11-3 with TRBJ2-5; D gene uncertain. The V end lost 5 bases, the J end lost 4 bases, and 8 bases lay between the germline ends. This CDR3 comprises 12 residues. Germline CDR1 SGHNT, CDR2 YENEEA. DNA of the CDR3: TGTGCCAGCAGCCACCGCCCAGAGACCCAGTACTTC. Translating it yields CASSHRPETQYF.

The rearrangement joins TRBV5-5 to TRBJ2-1; TRBD2 agrees at 10 bases. The J segment lost 4 bases and the V segment lost 3 bases, leaving 7 bases of the junction unmatched. The CDR3 runs to 16 residues. Germline V gene lookup returns CDR1 SGHKS and CDR2 YYEKEE (reference sequence). The CDR3 is CASSSMSSGGYNEQFF. CDR3 bases: TGTGCCAGCAGCTCCATGTCTAGCGGGGGTTACAATGAGCAGTTCTTC.

In this sample, this clonotype turned up a few times. The chain carries TRBV28 and TRBJ1-5; no firm D call. Germline values: CDR1 MDHEN, CDR2 SYDVKM. V was clipped by 4 bases and J by 7 bases, with 8 bases between them. The CDR3 is 12 residues long. The CDR3 is CASSSIVQPQHF. DNA of the CDR3: TGTGCCAGCAGTTCAATAGTACAGCCCCAGCATTTT.

This rearrangement joins TRBV3-1 to TRBJ1-1, with D possibly TRBD1 on 6 matching bases. From germline, CDR1 is LGHDT and CDR2 YNNKEL (reference sequence). The CDR3 contains 13 residues. V lost 3 bases, J lost 4 bases, and 9 bases lay in between. This CDR3 is CASSQGALTEAFF. CDR3 sequence (DNA): TGTGCCAGCAGCCAGGGGGCCCTCACTGAAGCTTTCTTT.

The J gene is TRBJ1-1, the V gene TRBV5-1; D remains ambiguous. V lost 3 bases and J lost 6, with 12 bases in between. Germline lookup yields CDR1 SGHRS and CDR2 YFSETQ. The CDR3 length is 13 residues. The CDR3 nucleotides are TGCGCCAGCAGCTCGCCCCCGGCGGCTGAAGCTTTCTTT. It yields the protein CASSSPPAAEAFF.

This clonotype appeared many times. This sequence joins TRBV20-1 and TRBJ1-4; D is undetermined. In germline, CDR1 is DFQATT, CDR2 SNEGSKA (reference sequence). V lost 2 bases and J lost 4, with 5 bases in between. The CDR3 length is 12 residues. The CDR3 sequence is CSARSVNEKLFF. For the CDR3, the DNA is TGCAGTGCTAGATCGGTTAATGAAAAACTGTTTTTT.

The chain combines TRBV4-1 with TRBJ1-1; no clear D gene. Trimming removed 5 bases from V and 1 base from J, with 11 bases in between. The CDR3 loop spans 14 amino acids. Germline V CDR1 and CDR2: MGHRA, YSYEKL. CDR3 DNA: TGCGCCAGCAGCTCCAACTCGGAGAACACTGAAGCTTTCTTT. Protein product: CASSSNSENTEAFF.